A selection of T cell receptor beta chains follows, all from one sample in a study of T-cell memory formation after mild COVID-19. TCRdb independently ran MiXCR on the 5' RACE reads; one entry per CDR3 protein. Of about 260,000 distinct CDR3 sequences listed, approximately 8% were seen once; the top ten hold approximately 23%. The sequenced sample was PBMCs or a T cell subset sorted from them (not recorded which). The receptor set was obtained from a young man who had mild COVID-19 (a few samples of this study predate the infection). Cell type and time point are not known. The CDR3 runs from the conserved cysteine through the conserved F or W. The D gene is left open where the match is weak. For some rows the clone size is stated as once, few or many, or as a class when expanded; others skip it.

clone_size: few; v_call: TRBV7-9; j_call: TRBJ2-2; d_call: TRBD1; cdr3_nt: TGTGCCAGCACCTTCTTGGGGACAGACGGTTCCGGGGAGCTGTTTTTT; cdr3_aa: CASTFLGTDGSGELFF
clone_size: few; v_call: TRBV7-9; j_call: TRBJ2-7; d_call: TRBD1; cdr3_nt: TGTGCCAGCAGCCTTAAGGGACAGGGGGTCCACGAGCAGTACTTC; cdr3_aa: CASSLKGQGVHEQYF
clone_size: many; v_call: TRBV7-2; j_call: TRBJ1-1; d_call: -; cdr3_nt: TGTGCCAGCAGACCCAGGGCGCGGGACACTGAAGCTTTCTTT; cdr3_aa: CASRPRARDTEAFF
clone_size: -; v_call: TRBV24-1; j_call: TRBJ2-5; d_call: TRBD1; cdr3_nt: TGTGCCACCAGTGATTTGCAGCTGGACAGGCCAAAACAAGAGACCCAGTACTTC; cdr3_aa: CATSDLQLDRPKQETQYF
clone_size: many; v_call: TRBV7-9; j_call: TRBJ2-4; d_call: -; cdr3_nt: TGTGCCAGCAGCCCCTATGAGAAAAACATTCAGTACTTC; cdr3_aa: CASSPYEKNIQYF
clone_size: -; v_call: TRBV12-3/TRBV12-4; j_call: TRBJ2-1; d_call: TRBD1; cdr3_nt: TGTGCCAGCAGCTGGGACAGTGAGCAGTTCTTC; cdr3_aa: CASSWDSEQFF
clone_size: many; v_call: TRBV7-2; j_call: TRBJ2-5; d_call: -; cdr3_nt: TGTGCCAGCAGCTTAGCAGGACTCCAAGAGACCCAGTACTTC; cdr3_aa: CASSLAGLQETQYF
clone_size: few; v_call: TRBV5-1; j_call: TRBJ1-3; d_call: -; cdr3_nt: TGCGCCAGCAGCTTATTCGGGGTCGCGGAAAACACCATATATTTT; cdr3_aa: CASSLFGVAENTIYF
clone_size: many; v_call: TRBV5-1; j_call: TRBJ2-1; d_call: TRBD2; cdr3_nt: TGCGCCAGTATGGCCGGGGGGGGCGGTTCCCCCGAGCAGTTCTTC; cdr3_aa: CASMAGGGGSPEQFF
clone_size: -; v_call: TRBV7-8; j_call: TRBJ1-3; d_call: TRBD1; cdr3_nt: TGTGCCAGCAGCTATTACAGGGGAACTGGAAACACCATATATTTT; cdr3_aa: CASSYYRGTGNTIYF
clone_size: few; v_call: TRBV6-2/TRBV6-3; j_call: TRBJ1-2; d_call: TRBD1; cdr3_nt: TGTGCCAGCGGCGGGACAGGGGGCTATGGCTACACCTTC; cdr3_aa: CASGGTGGYGYTF
clone_size: few; v_call: TRBV5-5; j_call: TRBJ1-3; d_call: -; cdr3_nt: TGTGCCAGCAGCTTGGTCGATCCCCACTCTGGAAACACCATATATTTT; cdr3_aa: CASSLVDPHSGNTIYF
clone_size: -; v_call: TRBV20-1; j_call: TRBJ2-7; d_call: TRBD2; cdr3_nt: TGCAGTGCTAGAGAATGGACTAGTGCTAAGTACGAGCAGTACTTC; cdr3_aa: CSAREWTSAKYEQYF
clone_size: few; v_call: TRBV2; j_call: TRBJ2-7; d_call: -; cdr3_nt: TGTGCCAGCAGTCGGATGACCTACGAGCAGTACTTC; cdr3_aa: CASSRMTYEQYF
clone_size: many; v_call: TRBV4-3; j_call: TRBJ2-3; d_call: -; cdr3_nt: TGCGCCAGCAGCCAAGATCTTTTAGGACACCTGACAGATACGCAGTATTTT; cdr3_aa: CASSQDLLGHLTDTQYF